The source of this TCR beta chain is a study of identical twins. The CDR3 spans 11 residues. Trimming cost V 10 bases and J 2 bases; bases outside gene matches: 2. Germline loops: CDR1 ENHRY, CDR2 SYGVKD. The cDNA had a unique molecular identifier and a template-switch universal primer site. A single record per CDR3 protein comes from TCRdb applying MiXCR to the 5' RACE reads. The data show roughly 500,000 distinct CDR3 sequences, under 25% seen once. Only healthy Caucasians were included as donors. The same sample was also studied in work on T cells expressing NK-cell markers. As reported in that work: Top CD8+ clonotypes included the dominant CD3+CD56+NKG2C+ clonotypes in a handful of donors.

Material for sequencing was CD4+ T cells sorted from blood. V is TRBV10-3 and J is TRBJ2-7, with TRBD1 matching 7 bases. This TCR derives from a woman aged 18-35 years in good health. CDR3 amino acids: CATTGAYEQYF. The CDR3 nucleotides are TGTGCCACCACAGGGGCCTACGAGCAGTACTTC.